This TCR beta chain was identified during a study of cytotoxic CD8 clonotypes in ibrutinib-treated CLL listed by TCRdb under 2021. Broadly, across the study: In this cohort, around 15 patients were treatment-naive and ten to twelve were relapsed/refractory, while roughly 18 had unmutated IGHV. Partial responses were observed in 24 patients and complete responses in 2; after a median follow-up of around 68 months, remission was maintained in approximately 14 patients and progression was observed in approximately twelve. Longitudinal samples were available for about 30% of the 86 trial participants. Every sample from remission and from progressive disease was obtained while the patients were still on ibrutinib. On average, each sample yielded approximately 250,000 productive templates and about 94,000 productive rearrangements. Cryopreserved peripheral blood mononuclear cells were obtained before treatment, at response, and at either sustained remission or disease progression. The response samples were drawn at a median of approximately 11 months into treatment, with a range of roughly 6 to 36 months.

This specimen's time point label, per the study, means: approximately 2 years on ibrutinib. For TCR beta library preparation, roughly 2.2 micrograms of genomic DNA were isolated from cryopreserved PBMCs. Longitudinal blood samples from CLL patients receiving ibrutinib monotherapy were subjected to high-throughput TCR beta sequencing. Patients were enrolled in a phase 2 open-label single-center ibrutinib monotherapy trial. With respect to this clone: The specificity of this receptor is unknown. A junction boundary mismatches the germline segment, possibly from a read error.

Each clonotype received, on average, 10x coverage in deep resolution sequencing performed on a MiSeq, where the target depth lay between 1 in 1 million and 1 in 200,000 T cells. The immunoSEQ hsTCRB Kit was used to generate the TCR beta libraries. Turning to the authors' computational methods: ImmunoSEQ Data Assistant and ImmunoSEQ Analyzer were used for data analysis, and V, D and J genes were assigned according to IMGT definitions. Clonality, which ranges from 0 to 1, was calculated by subtracting the normalized Shannon entropy of productive rearrangement frequencies from one. Public clonotype analysis was restricted to overrepresented clonotypes comprising at least 0.05% of each patient's repertoire. Thirteen age-matched healthy donor repertoires from immuneACCESS were used as controls for clonality. In TCRdb, the immuneACCESS table is reduced to in-frame sequences with V and J assigned. These tables do not hold every clone; where another copy was compared, an unresolved V gene accounts for under half, and the others remain unexplained. The DNA gave D and trimming, while V, J and clone size come from that table. For this sample there are around 70,000 clones; less than 85% appear just once. The biggest ten clones account for roughly 40% of the sample.

Including cysteine and phenylalanine, the CDR3 has 16 amino acids. The kept DNA is CDR3 alone, 48 bases in frame from the first base. The germline V gene sets CDR1 to SGHRS and CDR2 to YFSETQ. What the study reported, not specific to this receptor: Baseline clonality was found to be higher than that of age-matched healthy donors and was strongly correlated with circulating CD8+ T-cell counts. Public clonotypes were rare and either contracted or stayed stable during treatment, and the rise in clonality at ibrutinib response reflected the expansion of private clonotypes. An increase in clonality was observed at ibrutinib response, with clonality remaining stable during sustained remission and falling back toward baseline at progression. Sustained-remission and progressing patients did not have matched sampling times, and lymph node repertoires were not examined.

This material consisted of PBMCs, taken after 24 months of ibrutinib treatment. The TCR sequence derives from a human donor with chronic lymphocytic leukemia. The V and J genes are TRBV5-1 and TRBJ2-5; matching of 6 bases hints at TRBD2 as the D gene. The CDR3 loop reads CASSLGQRAQQGTQYF. DNA sequence: TGCGCCAGCAGCTTGGGCCAGCGGGCCCAGCAAGGGACCCAGTACTTC.